The T cell receptor beta chain under discussion was sequenced for a study of molecular identifiers for immune sequencing clone quantification. In preparing bulk TCR libraries, previously described methods and listed TCR primers were used. Via MiXCR, TCRdb re-called the PCR reads, giving one row per CDR3 protein. The sample consists of around 460,000 distinct CDR3 sequences, 25% of them appearing once. The CDR3 is 16 residues long. CDR1 and CDR2 (germline): SGHDN, FVKESK. V lost 0 bases to trimming and J lost 1 base, with 12 bases between them. Sorting was used to obtain naive CD8 T cells (CD8+CD4-CCR7+CD45RA+). Remarks on this clonotype: Its cognate antigen is unknown.

The study's findings and limits: Over 97% of effector molecules, but under 1% in naive cells, were held by clones with more than 20 RNA copies. Among 950,000 to 1,000,000 naive cells, as was reported, spiked Jurkat TCR RNA from one cell was detectable.

Sequencing used naive CD8+ T cells from blood, with Jurkat cell RNA spiked in. Subset denoted: FACS-sorted CD8+CD4-CCR7+CD45RA+ naive T cells. The clonotype originates from a human donor in good health. Some libraries in this study had Jurkat cell RNA spiked in. The gene calls are TRBV14 and TRBJ2-5; perhaps TRBD1 as D (6 bases). CDR3 sequence reads: CASSQDARTAQETQYF. CDR3 coding DNA: TGTGCCAGCAGCCAAGATGCCCGGACAGCCCAAGAGACCCAGTACTTC.